This T cell receptor (beta chain) was observed in a study of blood T cell repertoires in COVID-19. Study at large: Sites across the United States, Italy and Spain contributed samples from acute and convalescent COVID-19. From T cells, B-cell-depleted T cells, or PBMCs came the material, which was cDNA or gDNA.

CDR1 is MGHRA, CDR2 YSYEKL, per germline. V was clipped by 1 base and J by 2 bases, with 15 bases between them. The CDR3 length is 16 residues. In the original workflow: Reference gene primer amplification in the assay estimated nucleated cell counts. This table comes from immunoSEQ multiplex PCR, and its TCRdb copy is limited to in-frame clones, with some not included. V, J and clone size were drawn from that table, and D and trimming were deduced from the DNA. The sample lists around 300,000 clones, approximately 85% occurring once. This clone was detected once. Sequenced material: peripheral blood. V and J are TRBV4-1 and TRBJ2-7; D remains unclear. This TCR was recovered from a woman aged 70 to 79 with acute or convalescent COVID-19. The CDR3 protein is CASSQGPPGGTYEQYF. CDR3 bases: TGCGCCAGCAGCCAAGGCCCCCCGGGTGGCACCTACGAGCAGTACTTC.